The 20 T cell receptor beta chains listed next were all sequenced from one sample in a study of regulatory T cells in long-lasting Graves disease. To make TCR beta libraries, researchers used iRepertoire HTBI primers and Arm-PCR of CDR3 regions. TCRdb ran MiXCR on the multiplex PCR reads and lists one entry per CDR3 protein. The sample carries some 490,000 distinct CDR3 sequences, approximately 12% recorded once. Documented time point: newly diagnosed GD, antithyroid drugs for less than 3 months. There was RNA extracted from PBMCs, and the TCR library was made from it. These same records also appear under a second study, on T cells in Graves' hyperthyroidism and ophthalmopathy.

Sequenced here: peripheral blood mononuclear cells (PBMCs), sampled at new diagnosis, from a patient treated with antithyroid drugs. Source of these receptors: a woman aged 25 to 39 with Graves disease.

The rearrangement joins TRBV7-2 to TRBJ2-1, with 10 bases aligning to TRBD2. Germline CDR1 and CDR2: SGHTA and FQGNSA. V lost 4 bases, J lost 10 bases, and 7 bases stayed unmatched. CDR3 length: 14 residues. CDR3 loop: CASSYQTSGREQFF. The CDR3 DNA reads as TGTGCCAGCAGCTACCAGACTAGCGGGCGAGAGCAGTTCTTC.

Only a few counts were recorded for this clonotype. J is TRBJ2-1 and V is TRBV9; perhaps D is TRBD1 or TRBD2 (5 bases each). Between the trimmed V and J ends, which lost 4 bases and 6 bases, there was a span of 11 bases. CDR1 SGDLS and CDR2 YYNGEE come from the germline V gene. The CDR3 runs to 13 residues. For the CDR3, the DNA is TGTGCCAGCAGCCTTGGGACCCCCAATGAGCAGTTCTTC. Its protein product is CASSLGTPNEQFF. The variable domain in full, completed from reference TRBV9 and TRBJ2-1, reads DSGVTQTPKHLITATGQRVTLRCSPRSGDLSVYWYQQSLDQGLQFLIQYYNGEERAKGNILERFSAQQFPDLHSELNLSSLELGDSALYFCASSLGTPNEQFFGPGTRLTVL.

This clonotype was counted at least ten times. V and J are TRBV2 and TRBJ1-1; D remains ambiguous. The V and J ends lost 8 bases and 2 bases respectively, with 21 bases between them. The CDR3 is 16 amino acids. Germline V CDR1 and CDR2: SNHLY, FYNNEI. CDR3 region: CASLETGVVGNTEAFF. CDR3 nucleotide sequence: TGTGCCAGCCTTGAGACGGGCGTCGTGGGCAACACTGAAGCTTTCTTT.

Many counts were recorded for this clonotype. The V call is TRBV27, the J call TRBJ1-5; D unclear. The germline gives CDR1 MNHEY, CDR2 SMNVEV (reference sequence). The V and J ends lost 1 base and 2 bases respectively, with 9 bases between them. This CDR3 spans 15 amino acids. CDR3 DNA sequence: TGTGCCAGCAGTTTATGGCCGAGGGGCAATCAGCCCCAGCATTTT. This codes for CASSLWPRGNQPQHF.

With respect to this clonotype: A read error is possible here, since a much larger clone lies one base away. This chain links TRBV27 with TRBJ2-7; TRBD2 is a possible D gene (6 bases). CDR3 size: 19 residues. Germline lookup yields CDR1 MNHEY and CDR2 SMNVEV (reference sequence). Trimming left V 5 bases short and J 2 bases short, with 28 bases between. The CDR3 nucleotides read TGTGCCAGCAGTGATTGGACGGAACCCCAATCGCGGGACCCCTACGAGCAGTACTTC. This gives the protein CASSDWTEPQSRDPYEQYF.

The table lists this clonotype with a few counts. This sequence joins TRBV18 and TRBJ2-1; D perhaps matches TRBD2 (5 bases). In germline, CDR1 is KGHSH, CDR2 LQKENI. The CDR3 length is 14 residues. V lost 3 bases and J lost 10, with 16 bases in between. CDR3 DNA sequence: TGTGCCAGCTCACCCCAAGAACTAGTCTACGAGCAGTTCTTC. This gives the protein CASSPQELVYEQFF.

In its sample, this clonotype was seen many times. The rearrangement joins TRBV6-1 to TRBJ1-1; TRBD1 aligns across 8 bases. From germline, CDR1 is MNHNS and CDR2 SASEGT. V lost 6 bases and J lost 0; bases outside the gene matches: 3. This CDR3 region has 14 residues. The CDR3 DNA sequence: TGTGCCAGCAGGTCACAGGGGGTGAACACTGAAGCTTTCTTT. It encodes CASRSQGVNTEAFF.

This clonotype was counted a few times. The V and J genes are TRBV20-1 and TRBJ1-2, with 7 bases lining up with TRBD1. This CDR3 is 12 amino acids long. Germline V gene sequence: CDR1 DFQATT, CDR2 SNEGSKA (reference sequence). V gave up 4 bases and J gave up 8 bases; unmatched junction bases: 7. The DNA for the CDR3 is TGCAGTGCTACGATAAGGGGGCGCGGCTACACCTTC. Encoded protein: CSATIRGRGYTF.

The chain combines TRBV9 with TRBJ2-1, with 10 bases lining up with TRBD2. The ends lost 3 bases at V and 3 bases at J; junction bases unmatched: 3. Germline lookup yields CDR1 SGDLS and CDR2 YYNGEE. CDR3 length: 15 amino acids. CDR3 in amino acids: CASSEGLAYYNEQFF. The DNA of the CDR3 is TGTGCCAGCAGCGAGGGACTAGCGTACTACAATGAGCAGTTCTTC.

This sequence joins TRBV13 and TRBJ2-7, with 12 bases identical to TRBD2. There are 15 residues in the CDR3. Trimming cost V 5 bases and J 5 bases; bases outside gene matches: 7. The V gene's germline CDR1 is PRHDT and CDR2 FYEKMQ (reference sequence). This CDR3 is CASSQWTSGINEQYF. The CDR3 DNA is TGTGCCAGCAGCCAATGGACTAGCGGGATCAACGAGCAGTACTTC.

This clonotype was observed many times. The chain is built from TRBV6-1 and TRBJ2-7; D is unclear. Per germline, CDR1 MNHNS and CDR2 SASEGT. V dropped 8 bases and J dropped 5 bases, with 13 bases sitting between them. The CDR3 length is 12 residues. The CDR3 is CASGRVLNEQYF. CDR3 in DNA: TGTGCCAGCGGACGGGTTCTGAACGAGCAGTACTTC.

J is TRBJ2-3 and V is TRBV28, with D possibly being TRBD1 (6 bases). The CDR3 extends over 12 amino acids. Between the trimmed V and J ends, which lost 2 bases and 7 bases, there was a span of 7 bases. In germline, CDR1 is MDHEN, CDR2 SYDVKM. CDR3 nucleotide sequence: TGTGCCAGCAGTTTAGGACAGTATACGCAGTATTTT. It encodes CASSLGQYTQYF.

This chain links TRBV6-2 or TRBV6-3 with TRBJ2-3; TRBD2 agrees at 11 bases. This CDR3 comprises 17 residues. Per germline, CDR1 MNHEY and CDR2 SVGEGT. The junction had 16 bases not matched to a gene; V was cut back by 7 bases and J by 7 bases. CDR3 sequence: CASTSLPGLAATNTQYF. The CDR3, as DNA: TGTGCCAGCACCTCACTGCCGGGACTAGCGGCAACAAATACGCAGTATTTT.

The chain has TRBV6-2 or TRBV6-3 and TRBJ1-1; D perhaps matches TRBD1 (5 bases). The CDR3 totals 17 residues. V was clipped by 0 bases and J by 0 bases, with 14 bases between them. CDR1 MNHEY and CDR2 SVGEGT come from the germline V gene. The CDR3 DNA reads TGTGCCAGCAGTTACTCACCTTCGGACACACTGAACACTGAAGCTTTCTTT. Translated: CASSYSPSDTLNTEAFF.

There are a few counts of this clonotype. V usage is TRBV5-4 and J usage is TRBJ1-4; no definite D call. The germline CDR1 and CDR2 sequences are SGHNT and YYREEE (reference sequence). This CDR3 has 15 amino acids. V was clipped by 3 bases and J by 0 bases, with 9 bases between them. The CDR3 is CASSSDGTTNEKLFF. For the CDR3, the DNA is TGTGCCAGCAGCTCGGACGGCACAACTAATGAAAAACTGTTTTTT.

V and J are TRBV18 and TRBJ2-3; TRBD2 matches at 9 bases. The germline V gene encodes CDR1 KGHSH and CDR2 LQKENI. V was pared by 3 bases and J by 7 bases, with 5 bases of the junction left unmatched. The CDR3 loop spans 14 amino acids. The CDR3, as DNA: TGTGCCAGCTCACCGGGACTAGCTACCCATACGCAGTATTTT. It is translated as CASSPGLATHTQYF.

The table lists this clonotype with many counts. This chain links TRBV30 with TRBJ2-1; maybe TRBD1 (7 bases). This CDR3 spans 16 amino acids. Trimming left V 5 bases short and J 6 bases short, with 23 bases between. In germline, CDR1 is GTSNPN, CDR2 SVGIG (reference sequence). The CDR3 DNA is TGTGCCTGGCGGAGACAGGGATCGAGAGCGGGCAATGAGCAGTTCTTC. Residues: CAWRRQGSRAGNEQFF.

This clonotype was counted at least ten times. J is TRBJ1-1 and V is TRBV30; 7 nucleotides agree with TRBD1. The CDR3 sequence is 14 residues long. Germline loops: CDR1 GTSNPN, CDR2 SVGIG (reference sequence). The V gene end was trimmed by 1 base and the J gene end by 0 bases; junction bases not matched to a gene: 2. The CDR3 region has the DNA TGTGCCTGGAGTGGGGACAGCATGAACACTGAAGCTTTCTTT. Encoded protein: CAWSGDSMNTEAFF.

This clonotype was detected many times. The chain carries TRBV6-1 and TRBJ1-2, with D possibly TRBD1 on 6 matching bases. Trimming pared 8 bases from V and 5 bases from J, leaving 18 bases between. The germline gives CDR1 MNHNS, CDR2 SASEGT. CDR3 length equals 14 residues. The CDR3 DNA follows: TGTGCCAGCTCTCCCCATAGGACAGCATATGGCTACACCTTC. Translation gives CASSPHRTAYGYTF.

The chain links TRBV7-8 to TRBJ2-7, with D uncertain. Germline CDR1 reads SGHVS; CDR2 reads FQNEAQ. V was trimmed by 4 bases and J by 4 bases, leaving 11 bases between them. CDR3 length: 13 residues. The CDR3 nucleotides are TGTGCCAGCAGCTCTAGGACGGTATACGAGCAGTACTTC. It encodes CASSSRTVYEQYF.